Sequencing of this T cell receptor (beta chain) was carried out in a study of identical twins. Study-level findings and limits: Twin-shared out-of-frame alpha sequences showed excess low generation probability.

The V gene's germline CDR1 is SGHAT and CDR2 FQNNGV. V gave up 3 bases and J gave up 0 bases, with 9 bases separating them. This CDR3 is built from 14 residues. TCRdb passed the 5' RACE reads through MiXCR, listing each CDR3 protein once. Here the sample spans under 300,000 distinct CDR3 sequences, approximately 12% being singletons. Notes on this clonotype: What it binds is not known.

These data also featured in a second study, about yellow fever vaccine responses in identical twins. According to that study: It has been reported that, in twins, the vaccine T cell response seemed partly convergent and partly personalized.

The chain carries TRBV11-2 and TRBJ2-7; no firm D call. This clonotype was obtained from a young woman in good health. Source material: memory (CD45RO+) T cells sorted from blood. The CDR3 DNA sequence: TGTGCCAGCAGCTTCGACCAGCCCTCCTACGAGCAGTACTTC. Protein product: CASSFDQPSYEQYF.